This T cell receptor beta chain appears in the sequencing data of a study of blood T cell repertoires in COVID-19. Study-level information: COVID-19 samples collected from the United States, Italy and Spain covered acute and convalescent phases. PBMCs, B-cell-depleted T cells, or T cells were the source of the cDNA or gDNA that made up the material.

A note on this clone: The sample has other DNA sequences that encode this CDR3 too.

In the source study's methods: Cell counts per sample came from amplifying reference gene primers. Clones were sequenced by immunoSEQ multiplex PCR, and TCRdb holds only the in-frame ones, with some missing. V and J calls plus clone size are reproduced from that table; the DNA served to infer D and trimming. The sample has some 170,000 clones; 85% to 90% are singletons. Germline values: CDR1 SGHTS, CDR2 YDEGEE. The CDR3 is 14 residues long. Trimming took 0 bases from V and 8 from J, leaving 11 bases between them. This sequence joins TRBV5-8 and TRBJ1-4, with TRBD1 as a possible D gene (5 bases). This receptor was identified in an older woman with acute or convalescent COVID-19. Specimen: peripheral blood. As DNA, the CDR3 is TGTGCCAGCAGCTTGGGGCAGGGAGGCGAAAAACTGTTTTTT. Its protein product is CASSLGQGGEKLFF.